Here is one T cell receptor (beta chain) with its context. The antigen is not known. The data were obtained in a study of neoadjuvant anti-PD-1 for oral cavity cancer. Study-wide context: Most patients had three to four biweekly doses of 3 mg/kg nivolumab before resection. Points from the study as a whole: Treg/Th17 ratio rose with pretreatment blood and fell with post-treatment tumor TCRbeta clonality.

The time point denotes: after neoadjuvant nivolumab, at surgical resection. Cohort: HPV-negative, locally advanced oral cavity squamous cell carcinoma patients. Using immunoSEQ multiplex PCR, the repertoire was profiled, and TCRdb retains in-frame clones only, with some absent. The sample records around 24,000 clones, 20% to 30% being singletons. Germline lookup yields CDR1 GTSNPN and CDR2 SVGIG (reference sequence). The CDR3 loop spans 11 amino acids. V was pared by 3 bases and J by 6 bases, with 9 bases between. The sample was tumor tissue, taken after nivolumab (anti-PD-1) treatment. V usage is TRBV30 and J usage is TRBJ2-7; D unresolved. This receptor was identified in a person aged 35-79 years with oral cavity squamous cell carcinoma. DNA of the CDR3: TGTGCCTGGAGCCACTCGGTCGAGCAGTACTTC. It is translated as CAWSHSVEQYF. Full variable domain (remainder filled in from reference TRBV30 and TRBJ2-7): SQTIHQWPATLVQPVGSPLSLECTVEGTSNPNLYWYRQAAGRGLQLLFYSVGIGQISSEVPQNLSASRPQDRQFILSSKKLLLSDSGFYLCAWSHSVEQYFGPGTRLTVT.